The TCR beta chain under discussion was sequenced for a study of blood T cell repertoires in COVID-19. In the study overall: Sample material is recorded as cDNA or gDNA derived from T cells, B-cell-depleted T cells, or PBMCs.

V was cut by 4 bases and J by 2 bases, with 13 bases left in between. The CDR3 totals 14 residues. Germline values: CDR1 SQVTM, CDR2 ANQGSEA. Assay: immunoSEQ multiplex PCR; the TCRdb copy retains only in-frame clones and omits some. The sample has some 110,000 clones, about 90% seen once. This chain links TRBV29-1 with TRBJ2-3; D is perhaps TRBD1 (6 bases). The TCR originated in a man in his fifties with COVID-19, enrolled during active disease. The sequencing input was peripheral blood. This chain's CDR3 is CSVVAQGNTDTQYF. CDR3 nucleotide sequence: TGCAGCGTTGTCGCACAGGGCAACACAGATACGCAGTATTTT.